The entry that follows covers one TCR beta chain sequence. This specimen comes from a study of blood T cell repertoires in COVID-19. Study-wide context: Acute-phase and convalescent COVID-19 samples originated in the United States, Italy and Spain. PBMCs, B-cell-depleted T cells, or T cells provided the cDNA or gDNA that made up the material.

In the study's own analysis: By means of reference gene primer amplification, nucleated cell counts were estimated. Repertoires were generated with immunoSEQ multiplex PCR, while TCRdb's copy carries only in-frame clones and drops some. V and J calls and clone size are copied from that table; D and trimming were computed from the DNA. The table includes 200,000 to 300,000 clones, about 86% detected once. From germline, CDR1 is SGHAT and CDR2 FQNNGV. This CDR3 contains 18 residues. Trimming cost V 1 base and J 7 bases; bases outside gene matches: 11. What was sequenced was PBMCs or T cells enriched from blood (not recorded which). This chain connects TRBV11-2 to TRBJ2-1; 12 bases agree with TRBD2. The clonotype originates from a woman aged 40 to 55 with acute COVID-19. CDR3: CASSLVVLAGGPENEQFF. The CDR3 nucleotides are TGTGCCAGCAGCTTAGTCGTCCTAGCGGGAGGGCCAGAGAATGAGCAGTTCTTC.